Given below is one TCR beta chain in context. Authors' analysis steps: Amplified reference gene primers provided the basis for estimating nucleated cell counts. The repertoire was sequenced with immunoSEQ multiplex PCR; TCRdb's copy has only in-frame clones and lacks some. D and trimming come from the DNA, and the V and J calls and clone size come from that table. The repertoire holds about 56,000 clones, less than 90% seen once, with over 10% in the top ten. The data stem from a study of blood T cell repertoires in COVID-19. Study in general: Samples representing acute and convalescent COVID-19 were sourced from the United States, Italy and Spain. T cells, B-cell-depleted T cells, or PBMCs supplied cDNA or gDNA.

This CDR3 has 15 amino acids. CDR1 and CDR2 (germline): SNHLY, FYNNEI. Losses at the gene ends were 6 bases for V and 5 bases for J; bases not matched to a gene: 7. This receptor was obtained from a woman aged 80 or over with acute or convalescent COVID-19. Sequenced: peripheral blood. This chain connects TRBV2 to TRBJ2-2; TRBD1 agrees at 9 bases. The CDR3 loop is CASSQDRGWTGELFF. Here the CDR3 DNA reads TGTGCCAGCAGCCAGGACAGGGGTTGGACCGGGGAGCTGTTTTTT. Variable domain in full (rest from reference TRBV2 and TRBJ2-2): EPEVTQTPSHQVTQMGQEVILRCVPISNHLYFYWYRQILGQKVEFLVSFYNNEISEKSEIFDDQFSVERPDGSNFTLKIRSTKLEDSAMYFCASSQDRGWTGELFFGEGSRLTVL.